Listed below are T cell receptor beta chains from one sample, sequenced in a study of T cell repertoires in cytomegalovirus infection. Their antigens are not known. TCRdb itself ran the reads through MiXCR, one entry per CDR3 protein. The sample includes approximately 110,000 distinct CDR3 sequences, about 30% seen only once; the top ten take around 80%. The sample in question was CD8+ T cells from cultured PBMCs, obtained from culture after CMV antigen stimulation. The receptors originated from a human donor in good health (CMV status not recorded). Some clones in this sample may be carry-over from other donors' samples. CDR3s include the opening cysteine and the closing phenylalanine or tryptophan. Fields, in order: CDR3 length, J gene, D gene, clone size, V gene, CDR3 protein, CDR3 DNA. A D gene is named only where the DNA matches it firmly. Only part of the rows carry a size: once, few, many, or a class if the clone is expanded.

16 | TRBJ2-2 | TRBD2 | . | TRBV2 | CASSELSGGGTGELFF | TGTGCCAGCAGTGAATTGAGCGGGGGGGGCACCGGGGAGCTGTTTTTT
14 | TRBJ2-7 | . | . | TRBV15 | CATSRDLMTYEQYF | TGTGCCACCAGCAGAGATTTAATGACCTACGAGCAGTACTTC
12 | TRBJ2-1 | . | . | TRBV5-4 | CASSLIVDEQFF | TGTGCCAGCAGCTTGATAGTCGATGAGCAGTTCTTC
15 | TRBJ2-5 | TRBD1 | . | TRBV7-6 | CASRSGTGMGETQYF | TGTGCCAGCAGGTCTGGGACAGGGATGGGAGAGACCCAGTACTTC
16 | TRBJ1-1 | . | . | TRBV7-3 | CASSHTPGHPNTEAFF | TGTGCCAGCAGCCACACTCCGGGACACCCGAACACTGAAGCTTTCTTT
14 | TRBJ2-7 | . | few | TRBV6-6 | CASSEGGAYYEQYF | TGTGCCAGCAGTGAGGGAGGCGCCTACTACGAGCAGTACTTC
13 | TRBJ2-7 | . | . | TRBV27 | CASSLDSAGEQYF | TGTGCCAGCAGTTTAGACAGTGCAGGTGAGCAGTACTTC
12 | TRBJ2-1 | . | many | TRBV2 | CASSSGGNEQFF | TGTGCCAGCAGTTCAGGTGGCAATGAGCAGTTCTTC
14 | TRBJ1-1 | . | many | TRBV7-8 | CASSLAGVGTEAFF | TGTGCCAGCAGCTTAGCAGGGGTCGGGACTGAAGCTTTCTTT
13 | TRBJ2-7 | TRBD2 | few | TRBV7-6 | CASSGGRTYEQYF | TGTGCCAGCAGCGGCGGGAGAACCTACGAGCAGTACTTC
14 | TRBJ1-2 | . | few | TRBV12-3/TRBV12-4 | CASSFGTPHYGYTF | TGTGCCAGCAGTTTCGGGACACCTCACTATGGCTACACCTTC
13 | TRBJ2-7 | TRBD1 | . | TRBV11-2 | CASSVTGGSEQYF | TGTGCCAGCAGCGTGACAGGGGGGTCCGAGCAGTACTTC
16 | TRBJ2-3 | TRBD1 | . | TRBV27 | CASSFSGTGGTDTQYF | TGTGCCAGCAGTTTCTCCGGGACAGGGGGCACAGATACGCAGTATTTT
12 | TRBJ2-3 | . | . | TRBV7-9 | CASKELWDTQYF | TGTGCCAGCAAGGAGTTGTGGGATACGCAGTATTTT
13 | TRBJ2-7 | . | . | TRBV29-1 | CSVQGRSSYEQYF | TGCAGCGTCCAGGGGCGATCCTCCTACGAGCAGTACTTC
12 | TRBJ1-5 | . | few | TRBV27 | CASSYSNQPQHF | TGTGCCAGCAGTTATAGCAATCAGCCCCAGCATTTT
14 | TRBJ2-1 | . | . | TRBV7-8 | CASSLVPGSDEQFF | TGTGCCAGCAGCTTAGTTCCGGGTTCGGATGAGCAGTTCTTC
14 | TRBJ2-5 | . | . | TRBV4-1 | CASSQARNIETQYF | TGCGCCAGCAGCCAAGCTAGAAACATAGAGACCCAGTACTTC
15 | TRBJ2-3 | . | . | TRBV2 | CASSDRGERTDTQYF | TGTGCCAGCAGTGATCGTGGGGAACGCACAGATACGCAGTATTTT
12 | TRBJ2-1 | . | . | TRBV12-5 | CASGSPRGEQFF | TGTGCTAGTGGTTCCCCGCGGGGTGAGCAGTTCTTC
15 | TRBJ2-5 | . | many | TRBV7-9 | CASSSFDYYQETQYF | TGTGCCAGCAGCTCCTTCGACTATTACCAAGAGACCCAGTACTTC
11 | TRBJ2-3 | TRBD1 | few | TRBV12-3/TRBV12-4 | CASSSGTGVAF | TGTGCCAGCAGCTCCGGGACAGGGGTGGCTTTT
13 | TRBJ1-1 | . | many | TRBV19 | CASSVLMNTEAFF | TGTGCCAGTAGTGTACTCATGAACACTGAAGCTTTCTTT
15 | TRBJ2-5 | TRBD1 | . | TRBV7-7 | CASSRGTGPQETQYF | TGTGCCAGCAGCCGAGGGACAGGTCCTCAAGAGACCCAGTACTTC
14 | TRBJ2-3 | . | many | TRBV7-6 | CASSLAEGVDTQYF | TGTGCCAGCAGCTTAGCGGAGGGAGTAGATACGCAGTATTTT
13 | TRBJ2-7 | TRBD2 | few | TRBV12-3/TRBV12-4 | CASSLSGGREQYF | TGTGCCAGCAGTTTATCGGGGGGGAGGGAGCAGTACTTC
14 | TRBJ1-1 | . | . | TRBV9 | CASSPDPGNPEAFF | TGTGCCAGCAGCCCGGATCCGGGGAACCCTGAAGCTTTCTTT
15 | TRBJ2-7 | TRBD2 | few | TRBV28 | CASSQTSGGGLEQYF | TGTGCCAGCTCTCAGACTAGCGGGGGAGGACTGGAGCAGTACTTC
14 | TRBJ2-2 | . | . | TRBV4-1 | CASSQIGNTGELFF | TGCGCCAGTAGCCAGATTGGAAACACCGGGGAGCTGTTTTTT